One sample yielded the 2 T cell receptor beta chains listed below, sequenced in a study of blood T cells in healthy people across ages (dated by TCRdb to the mid-2010s). The method was 5' RACE. A second 7 to 11 cycle PCR used a sample-barcoded 5' primer and a J-beta primer mix. The public reads were reanalyzed by TCRdb: fastp trimming at Q25, MiXCR alignment, in-frame beta chains only. Every CDR3 protein is listed once, alongside the most common genes and DNA of its rows. Within this sample are approximately 1,700,000 distinct CDR3 sequences, with around 42% of them counted one time only. In total, the top ten clones hold 23% of the sample. The sequencing sample was made of blood. These receptors all come from a human donor in good health.

This clonotype was detected a few times. V is TRBV29-1 and J is TRBJ1-1; the match to TRBD1 covers 10 bases. Per germline, CDR1 SQVTM and CDR2 ANQGSEA. V was pared by 0 bases and J by 6 bases, with 10 bases of the junction left unmatched. The CDR3 is 16 residues long. CDR3 loop: CSVEDLRDRGVPEAFF. The CDR3 DNA is TGCAGCGTTGAAGATCTACGGGACAGGGGAGTACCTGAAGCTTTCTTT.

This clonotype was observed a few times. V and J are TRBV5-5 and TRBJ1-1, with a possible D match to TRBD1 (5 bases). Trimming shortened V by 4 bases and J by 3 bases, and 16 bases separated the two germline ends. Germline CDR1 is SGHKS and CDR2 is YYEKEE (reference sequence). CDR3 length: 15 residues. DNA for the CDR3: TGTGCCAGCAGCGTCCTTAGGGACTTCGACACTGAAGCTTTCTTT. It codes for CASSVLRDFDTEAFF. The full variable domain, with the rest looked up from reference TRBV5-5 and TRBJ1-1, is DAGVTQSPTHLIKTRGQQVTLRCSPISGHKSVSWYQQVLGQGPQFIFQYYEKEERGRGNFPDRFSARQFPNYSSELNVNALLLGDSALYLCASSVLRDFDTEAFFGQGTRLTVV.